The 19 T cell receptor beta chains reported below all come from one sample, sequenced in a study of T-cell reconstitution after alpha-beta-depleted transplantation in children. Unique molecular identifiers were used to barcode this TCRbeta library. TCRdb re-analysed the PCR reads in MiXCR, keeping a single row per CDR3 protein. The data show 200,000 to 250,000 distinct CDR3 sequences, 6.5% to 9% seen once. The specimen comprised PBMCs, mostly from graft donor cells, sampled 180 days after TCRalphabeta/CD19-depleted stem cell transplant. The receptors stem from a male patient younger than 18 who had a stem cell transplant for acute lymphoblastic leukemia, so the T cells may come from the graft donor.

This clonotype occurred many times. The chain has TRBV12-3 or TRBV12-4 and TRBJ1-5; D perhaps matches TRBD1 (6 bases). Trimming cost V 7 bases and J 6 bases, with 19 bases left between them. The CDR3 sequence is 15 residues long. CDR3 DNA sequence: TGTGCCAGCACCCAAGCACAGGGAGGCGGTCAGCCCCAGCATTTT. Translated: CASTQAQGGGQPQHF.

This clonotype occurred many times. The chain employs TRBV20-1 and TRBJ2-2; 9 bases align to TRBD1. Trimming took 6 bases from V and 5 from J; bases not matched to a gene: 7. This CDR3 contains 14 residues. In germline, CDR1 is DFQATT, CDR2 SNEGSKA (reference sequence). The CDR3 sequence is CSARSGTGTGELFF. The DNA for the CDR3 is TGCAGTGCACGTAGTGGGACAGGGACCGGGGAGCTGTTTTTT.

This clonotype was found many times. The rearrangement links TRBV4-3 to TRBJ2-5; the match to TRBD2 covers 12 bases. CDR1 is LGHNA, CDR2 YSLEER, per germline. Germline trimming cut 4 bases from V and 5 bases from J; bases unmatched to any gene: 8. The CDR3 is 16 residues long. CDR3 sequence (DNA): TGCGCCAGCAGCCCTTATTGGACTAGCGGGATGGAGACCCAGTACTTC. Amino acids: CASSPYWTSGMETQYF.

This clonotype has a count of ten or more. The chain couples TRBV20-1 to TRBJ2-1; 7 bases match TRBD2. The V segment lost 5 bases and the J segment 4 bases; nucleotides outside the gene matches: 11. The germline CDR1 and CDR2 sequences are DFQATT and SNEGSKA (reference sequence). This CDR3 contains 15 residues. The CDR3 loop is CSAADPRGWYNEQFF. The DNA of the CDR3 is TGCAGTGCTGCGGATCCGCGGGGGTGGTACAATGAGCAGTTCTTC.

At least ten counts were recorded for this clonotype. The rearrangement joins TRBV6-5 to TRBJ1-1, with TRBD1 matching over 7 bases. CDR1 is MNHEY and CDR2 is SVGAGI in the germline V gene. The CDR3 covers 17 residues. The junction had 10 bases not matched to a gene; V was cut back by 2 bases and J by 1 base. CDR3 sequence: CASSYRGHGIENTEAFF. CDR3 DNA sequence: TGTGCCAGCAGTTACAGGGGGCACGGTATCGAGAACACTGAAGCTTTCTTT.

This clonotype came up many times. V gene TRBV28 combines with J gene TRBJ1-1; no firm D call. Germline V gives CDR1 MDHEN, CDR2 SYDVKM. The CDR3 spans 14 residues. V lost 5 bases to trimming and J lost 5 bases, with 15 bases between them. The CDR3 sequence is CASSPANRATEAFF. The CDR3 DNA follows: TGTGCCAGCAGTCCGGCTAACAGAGCGACTGAAGCTTTCTTT.

In this sample, this clonotype turned up many times. This chain links TRBV6-5 with TRBJ2-7; maybe TRBD1 (6 bases). V shed 3 bases and J shed 2 bases, with 11 bases lying between them. Germline V gives CDR1 MNHEY, CDR2 SVGAGI. CDR3 length: 14 amino acids. The CDR3 spells CASSYRQATYEQYF. CDR3 nucleotide sequence: TGTGCCAGCAGTTATCGACAGGCCACCTACGAGCAGTACTTC.

This clonotype was counted many times. The chain carries TRBV7-6 and TRBJ2-5, with 8 nucleotides matching TRBD2. Germline CDR1 and CDR2: SGHVS and FNYEAQ. V was clipped by 5 bases and J by 1 base; unmatched bases: 12. The CDR3 runs 17 residues. The CDR3 spells CASSRPTSGVLQETQYF. The CDR3 DNA sequence: TGTGCCAGCAGCAGACCCACTAGCGGTGTCCTCCAAGAGACCCAGTACTTC.

This clonotype has ten or more counts. The chain links TRBV29-1 to TRBJ1-2; the D gene is possibly TRBD1 (6 bases). The V end lost 5 bases, the J end lost 4 bases, and 20 bases lay between the germline ends. The length of the CDR3 is 15 residues. Looked up from germline, CDR1 is SQVTM and CDR2 is ANQGSEA. The chain's CDR3 is CSVTRDILLGYGYTF. Here the CDR3 DNA reads TGCAGCGTTACCCGGGACATTCTTCTGGGCTATGGCTACACCTTC. Together with reference TRBV29-1 and TRBJ1-2, the CDR3 gives the full variable domain: SAVISQKPSRDICQRGTSLTIQCQVDSQVTMMFWYRQQPGQSLTLIATANQGSEATYESGFVIDKFPISRPNLTFSTLTVSNMSPEDSSIYLCSVTRDILLGYGYTFGSGTRLTVV.

This clonotype appeared many times. The CDR3 sequence: CASSPLEGDTGNTIYF. The CDR3 region has the DNA TGTGCCAGCAGCCCCCTGGAGGGGGACACTGGAAACACCATATATTTT. The chain carries TRBV14 and TRBJ1-3, with TRBD1 as a possible D gene (6 bases). The germline V and J ends were trimmed by 4 bases and 2 bases, with 15 bases remaining between them. Per the germline V gene, CDR1 is SGHDN and CDR2 is FVKESK. The CDR3 consists of 16 residues.

In this sample, this clonotype turned up many times. The chain employs TRBV4-1 and TRBJ2-5, with 7 nucleotides matching TRBD2. CDR3 size: 20 residues. CDR1 is MGHRA and CDR2 is YSYEKL in the germline V gene. V was pared by 0 bases and J by 0 bases, with 16 bases of the junction left unmatched. DNA of the CDR3: TGCGCCAGCAGCCAAGAAGAAGGTGGCGAGCTGGGGGGGTACCAAGAGACCCAGTACTTC. Translating it yields CASSQEEGGELGGYQETQYF.

The CDR3 spells CAIPSGGDPGTQYF. The CDR3 region has the DNA TGTGCCATCCCTAGCGGGGGGGACCCCGGCACGCAGTATTTT. The rearrangement links TRBV2 to TRBJ2-3; 12 positions agree with TRBD2. V lost 10 bases, J lost 9 bases, and 11 bases stayed unmatched. Germline values: CDR1 SNHLY, CDR2 FYNNEI. This CDR3 spans 14 amino acids. Based on the CDR3 plus reference TRBV2 and TRBJ2-3, the full variable domain is EPEVTQTPSHQVTQMGQEVILRCVPISNHLYFYWYRQILGQKVEFLVSFYNNEISEKSEIFDDQFSVERPDGSNFTLKIRSTKLEDSAMYFCAIPSGGDPGTQYFGPGTRLTVL.

This clonotype was picked up many times. The chain joins TRBV12-3 or TRBV12-4 to TRBJ2-3; D is uncertain. Trimming took 5 bases from V and 3 from J, leaving 9 bases between them. The CDR3 consists of 13 residues. CDR3 coding DNA: TGTGCCAGCAGTGAACGGATAACAGATACGCAGTATTTT. This translates into CASSERITDTQYF.

In its sample, this clonotype was seen many times. The V and J genes are TRBV9 and TRBJ2-4; possible D gene TRBD2, 5 bases. Germline-derived CDR1 and CDR2 are SGDLS and YYNGEE. CDR3 length equals 14 residues. The ends were cut back, 2 bases at V and 7 bases at J, with 13 bases in the middle. The CDR3 region is CASSVEGWANIQYF. The CDR3 DNA reads TGTGCCAGCAGCGTCGAGGGTTGGGCGAACATTCAGTACTTC.

This clonotype appeared many times. V and J are TRBV4-1 and TRBJ1-5; D is perhaps TRBD1 (6 bases). V lost 5 bases to trimming and J lost 5 bases, with 10 bases between them. Germline lookup yields CDR1 MGHRA and CDR2 YSYEKL. The CDR3 totals 13 residues. The CDR3, as DNA: TGCGCCAGCAGCTCCGGGGGCTATCAGCCCCAGCATTTT. This sequence encodes CASSSGGYQPQHF.

This clonotype has ten or more counts. The chain carries TRBV27 and TRBJ1-4, with D hard to call. The germline gives CDR1 MNHEY, CDR2 SMNVEV (reference sequence). V was shortened by 5 bases and J by 0 bases, with 10 bases between the two germline ends. CDR3 length: 15 amino acids. The CDR3 nucleotides read TGTGCCAGCAGTCCCCAGTCTGCAACTAATGAAAAACTGTTTTTT. Translated: CASSPQSATNEKLFF.

This clonotype was picked up many times. V gene TRBV29-1 combines with J gene TRBJ1-4; D not resolved. Per germline, CDR1 SQVTM and CDR2 ANQGSEA. V lost 4 bases, J lost 5 bases, and 8 bases lay in between. CDR3 length equals 12 residues. This CDR3 is CSVAGLNEKLFF. For the CDR3, the DNA is TGCAGCGTTGCCGGATTGAATGAAAAACTGTTTTTT.

As regards this clonotype: A read error may explain this, as a much larger clone is one base away. CDR3 loop: CASSASGRETDTQYF. The CDR3 DNA sequence: TGTGCCAGCAGCGCTAGCGGGAGGGAAACAGATACGCAGTATTTT. The chain links TRBV5-6 to TRBJ2-3; the match to TRBD2 covers 12 bases. Germline-derived CDR1 and CDR2 are SGHDT and YYEEEE. This CDR3 has 15 residues. J gave up 3 bases and V 4 bases, and 3 bases lay outside the gene matches.

This clonotype was detected ten times or more. This sequence joins TRBV7-2 and TRBJ1-6, with no clear D. The CDR3 consists of 16 residues. Trimming stripped 6 bases from V and 0 bases from J, with 12 bases between. CDR1 SGHTA and CDR2 FQGNSA come from the germline V gene. The CDR3 coding sequence is TGTGCCAGCAGGCTTGGAGGCCGCTCCTATAATTCACCCCTCCACTTT. This sequence encodes CASRLGGRSYNSPLHF. Full variable domain (outside the CDR3, taken from reference TRBV7-2 and TRBJ1-6): GAGVSQSPSNKVTEKGKDVELRCDPISGHTALYWYRQSLGQGLEFLIYFQGNSAPDKSGLPSDRFSAERTGGSVSTLTIQRTQQEDSAVYLCASRLGGRSYNSPLHFGNGTRLTVT.